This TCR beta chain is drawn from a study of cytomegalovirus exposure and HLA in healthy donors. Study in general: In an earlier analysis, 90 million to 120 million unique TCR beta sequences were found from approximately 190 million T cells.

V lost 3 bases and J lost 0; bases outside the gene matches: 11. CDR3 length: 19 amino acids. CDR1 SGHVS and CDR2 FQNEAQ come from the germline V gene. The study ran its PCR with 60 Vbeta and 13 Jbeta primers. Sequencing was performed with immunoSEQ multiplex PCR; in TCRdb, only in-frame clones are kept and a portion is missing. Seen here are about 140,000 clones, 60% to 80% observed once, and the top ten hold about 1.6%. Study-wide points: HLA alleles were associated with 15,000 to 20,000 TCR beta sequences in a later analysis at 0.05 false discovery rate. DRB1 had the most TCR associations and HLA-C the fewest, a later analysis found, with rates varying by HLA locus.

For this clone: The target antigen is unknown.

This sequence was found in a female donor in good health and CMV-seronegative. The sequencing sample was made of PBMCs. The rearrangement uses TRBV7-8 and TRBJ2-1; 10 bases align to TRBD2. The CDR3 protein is CASSFSTSGTTSSYNEQFF. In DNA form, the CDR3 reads TGTGCCAGCAGCTTCTCAACTAGCGGGACTACAAGCTCCTACAATGAGCAGTTCTTC.